Described below is a single T cell receptor (beta chain) sequence and its context. TCRdb keeps only in-frame clones here, not all; method: immunoSEQ multiplex PCR. The table lists approximately 250,000 clones, over 75% of them singletons, with 8% to 9.5% in the top ten. The CDR3 has 13 amino acids. V dropped 2 bases and J dropped 6; count of bases not matched to a gene: 4. The record originates from a study of blood T cell repertoires in COVID-19. This rearrangement joins TRBV12-3 or TRBV12-4 to TRBJ2-7; 7 bases align to TRBD1. The sequenced material came from peripheral blood. This clonotype originated in a human donor in a cohort sampled during active COVID-19. The CDR3 spells CASSLKQGSEQYF. CDR3 in DNA: TGTGCCAGCAGTTTAAAACAGGGGAGCGAGCAGTACTTC.